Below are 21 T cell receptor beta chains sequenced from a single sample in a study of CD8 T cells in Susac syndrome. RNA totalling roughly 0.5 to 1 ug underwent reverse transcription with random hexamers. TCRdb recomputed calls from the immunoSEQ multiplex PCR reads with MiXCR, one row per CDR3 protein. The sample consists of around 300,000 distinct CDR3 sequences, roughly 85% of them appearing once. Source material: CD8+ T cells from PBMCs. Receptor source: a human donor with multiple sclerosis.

The CDR3 DNA reads TGCGCCAGTCGGGACGGCCGCACAGATACGCAGTATTTT. As protein: CASRDGRTDTQYF. The rearrangement links TRBV10-2 to TRBJ2-3; TRBD1 or TRBD2 may be the D gene (5 bases each). Germline V lookup: CDR1 WSHSY, CDR2 SAAADI. CDR3 length: 13 amino acids. Trimming left V 9 bases short and J 1 base short, with 11 bases between.

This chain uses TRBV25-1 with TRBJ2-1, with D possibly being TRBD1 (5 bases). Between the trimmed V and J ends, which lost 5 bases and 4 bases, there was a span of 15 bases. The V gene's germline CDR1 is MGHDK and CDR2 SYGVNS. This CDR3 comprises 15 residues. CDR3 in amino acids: CASSWRRGAYNEQFF. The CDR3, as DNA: TGTGCCAGCAGTTGGAGAAGGGGCGCGTACAATGAGCAGTTCTTC.

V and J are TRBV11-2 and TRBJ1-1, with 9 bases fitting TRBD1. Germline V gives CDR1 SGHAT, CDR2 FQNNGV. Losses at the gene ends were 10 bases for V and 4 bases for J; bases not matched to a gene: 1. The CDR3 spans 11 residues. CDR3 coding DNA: TGTGCCACGGGACAGGGCACTGAAGCTTTCTTT. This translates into CATGQGTEAFF.

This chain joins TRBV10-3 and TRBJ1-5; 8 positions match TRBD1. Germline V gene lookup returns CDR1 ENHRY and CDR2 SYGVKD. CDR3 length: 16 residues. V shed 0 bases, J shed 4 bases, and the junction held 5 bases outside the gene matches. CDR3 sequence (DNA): TGTGCCATCAGTGAGTCGGCGACAGGGGAGAATCAGCCCCAGCATTTT. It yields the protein CAISESATGENQPQHF.

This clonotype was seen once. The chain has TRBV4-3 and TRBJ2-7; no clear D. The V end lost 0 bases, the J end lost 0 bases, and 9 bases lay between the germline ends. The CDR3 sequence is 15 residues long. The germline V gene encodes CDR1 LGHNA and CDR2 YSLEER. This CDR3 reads CASSQDYDFSYEQYF. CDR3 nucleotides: TGCGCCAGCAGCCAAGATTATGACTTCTCCTACGAGCAGTACTTC.

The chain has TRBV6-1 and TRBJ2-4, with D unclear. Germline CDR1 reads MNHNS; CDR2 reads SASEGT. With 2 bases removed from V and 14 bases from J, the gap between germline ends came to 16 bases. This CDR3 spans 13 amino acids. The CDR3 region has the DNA TGTGCCAGCAGTGAATGGAAAGGGCTAGTCGAGTACTTC. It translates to CASSEWKGLVEYF.

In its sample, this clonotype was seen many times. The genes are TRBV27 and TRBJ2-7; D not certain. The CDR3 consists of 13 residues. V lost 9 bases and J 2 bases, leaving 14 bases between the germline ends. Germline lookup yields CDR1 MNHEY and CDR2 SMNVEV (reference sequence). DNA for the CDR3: TGTGCCAGTAGTCTCGCAGGAGCCTACGAGCAGTACTTC. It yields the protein CASSLAGAYEQYF.

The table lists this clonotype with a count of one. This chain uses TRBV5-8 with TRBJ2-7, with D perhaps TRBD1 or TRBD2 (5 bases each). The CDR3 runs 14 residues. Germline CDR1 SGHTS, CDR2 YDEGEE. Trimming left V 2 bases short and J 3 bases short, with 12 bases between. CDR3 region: CASSFMGDDYEQYF. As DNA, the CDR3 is TGTGCCAGCAGCTTCATGGGGGACGACTACGAGCAGTACTTC.

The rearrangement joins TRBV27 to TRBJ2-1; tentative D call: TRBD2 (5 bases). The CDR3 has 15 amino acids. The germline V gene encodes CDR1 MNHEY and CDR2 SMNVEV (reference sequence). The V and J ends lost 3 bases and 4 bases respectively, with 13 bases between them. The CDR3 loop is CASSFNGIGYNEQFF. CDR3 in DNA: TGTGCCAGCAGTTTTAACGGGATAGGGTACAATGAGCAGTTCTTC.

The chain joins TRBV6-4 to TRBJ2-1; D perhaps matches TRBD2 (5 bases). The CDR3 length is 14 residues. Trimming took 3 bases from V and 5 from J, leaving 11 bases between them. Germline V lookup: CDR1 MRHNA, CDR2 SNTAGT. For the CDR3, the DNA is TGTGCCAGCAGTGAGCCCGGACTGCACAATGAGCAGTTCTTC. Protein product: CASSEPGLHNEQFF.

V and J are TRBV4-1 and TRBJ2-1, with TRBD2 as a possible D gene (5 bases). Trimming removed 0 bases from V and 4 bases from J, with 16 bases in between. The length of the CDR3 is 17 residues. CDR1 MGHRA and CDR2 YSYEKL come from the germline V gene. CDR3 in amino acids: CASSQDYRSGLYNEQFF. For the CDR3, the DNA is TGCGCCAGCAGCCAAGATTATAGGAGCGGACTTTACAATGAGCAGTTCTTC.

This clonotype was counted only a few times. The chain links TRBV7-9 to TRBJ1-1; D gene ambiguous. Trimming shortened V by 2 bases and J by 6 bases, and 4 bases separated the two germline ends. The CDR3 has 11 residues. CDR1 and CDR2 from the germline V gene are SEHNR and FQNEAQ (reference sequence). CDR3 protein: CASSLIAEAFF. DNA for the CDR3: TGTGCCAGCAGCTTAATTGCTGAAGCTTTCTTT.

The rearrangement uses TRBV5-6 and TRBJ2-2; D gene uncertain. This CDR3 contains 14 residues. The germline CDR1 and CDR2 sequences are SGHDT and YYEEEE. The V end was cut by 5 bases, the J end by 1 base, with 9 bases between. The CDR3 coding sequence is TGTGCCAGCAGTATAGACAAGAACACCGGGGAGCTGTTTTTT. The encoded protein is CASSIDKNTGELFF.

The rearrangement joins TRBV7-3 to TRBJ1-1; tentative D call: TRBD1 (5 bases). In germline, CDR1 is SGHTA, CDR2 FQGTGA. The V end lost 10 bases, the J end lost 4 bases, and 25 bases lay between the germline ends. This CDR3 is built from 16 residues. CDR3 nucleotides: TGTGCCACCTCACCACTGGGGATCTCGGGGGGCACTGAAGCTTTCTTT. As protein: CATSPLGISGGTEAFF.

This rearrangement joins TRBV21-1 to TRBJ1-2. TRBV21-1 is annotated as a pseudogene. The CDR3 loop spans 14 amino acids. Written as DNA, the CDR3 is TGTGCCAGCAGCAAAGAGGTCCACTCTTGGGGCTACACCTTC. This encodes CASSKEVHSWGYTF.

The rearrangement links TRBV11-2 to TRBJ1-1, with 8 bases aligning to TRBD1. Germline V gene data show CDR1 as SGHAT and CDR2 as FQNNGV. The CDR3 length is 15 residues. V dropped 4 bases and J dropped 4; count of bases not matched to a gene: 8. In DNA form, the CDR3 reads TGTGCCAGCAGCTCCTGGACAGGGCTCGGCACTGAAGCTTTCTTT. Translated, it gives CASSSWTGLGTEAFF. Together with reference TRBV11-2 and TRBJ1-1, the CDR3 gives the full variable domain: EAGVAQSPRYKIIEKRQSVAFWCNPISGHATLYWYQQILGQGPKLLIQFQNNGVVDDSQLPKDRFSAERLKGVDSTLKIQPAKLEDSAVYLCASSSWTGLGTEAFFGQGTRLTVV.

CDR3 amino acids: CASSYWGATDNEQFF. DNA of the CDR3: TGTGCCAGCAGTTATTGGGGGGCGACTGACAATGAGCAGTTCTTC. J is TRBJ2-1 and V is TRBV6-2 or TRBV6-3; TRBD1 or TRBD2 may be the D gene (6 bases each). V shed 3 bases and J shed 5 bases, with 14 bases lying between them. The CDR3 covers 15 residues. CDR1 MNHEY and CDR2 SVGEGT come from the germline V gene.

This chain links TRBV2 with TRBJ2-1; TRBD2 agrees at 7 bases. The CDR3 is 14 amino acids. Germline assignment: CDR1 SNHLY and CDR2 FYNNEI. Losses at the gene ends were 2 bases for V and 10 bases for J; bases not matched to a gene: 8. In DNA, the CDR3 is TGTGCCAGCAGTGAACCGGCTAGCGGCGCGGAGCAGTTCTTC. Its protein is CASSEPASGAEQFF.

CDR3 residues: CASSLGREHEKLFF. The DNA for the CDR3 is TGTGCCAGCAGTCTCGGGAGGGAGCATGAAAAACTGTTTTTT. The rearrangement links TRBV12-3 or TRBV12-4 to TRBJ1-4; the D is unclear. This CDR3 has 14 residues. Trimming removed 5 bases from V and 6 bases from J, with 13 bases in between.

The CDR3 region is CAISESVRVYEQYF. CDR3 bases: TGTGCCATCAGTGAGTCGGTCCGAGTCTACGAGCAGTACTTC. The chain combines TRBV10-3 with TRBJ2-7; D not resolved. Trimming removed 0 bases from V and 3 bases from J, with 9 bases in between. The CDR3 covers 14 residues. Germline V gene data show CDR1 as ENHRY and CDR2 as SYGVKD.

The CDR3 DNA follows: TGCGCCAGCAGCCAAGATGGTGTGCACGCCGGCTACGAGCAGTACTTC. It encodes CASSQDGVHAGYEQYF. The chain links TRBV4-1 to TRBJ2-7; D is ambiguous. Trimming took 0 bases from V and 3 from J, leaving 15 bases between them. Looked up from germline, CDR1 is MGHRA and CDR2 is YSYEKL. The CDR3 loop spans 16 amino acids.